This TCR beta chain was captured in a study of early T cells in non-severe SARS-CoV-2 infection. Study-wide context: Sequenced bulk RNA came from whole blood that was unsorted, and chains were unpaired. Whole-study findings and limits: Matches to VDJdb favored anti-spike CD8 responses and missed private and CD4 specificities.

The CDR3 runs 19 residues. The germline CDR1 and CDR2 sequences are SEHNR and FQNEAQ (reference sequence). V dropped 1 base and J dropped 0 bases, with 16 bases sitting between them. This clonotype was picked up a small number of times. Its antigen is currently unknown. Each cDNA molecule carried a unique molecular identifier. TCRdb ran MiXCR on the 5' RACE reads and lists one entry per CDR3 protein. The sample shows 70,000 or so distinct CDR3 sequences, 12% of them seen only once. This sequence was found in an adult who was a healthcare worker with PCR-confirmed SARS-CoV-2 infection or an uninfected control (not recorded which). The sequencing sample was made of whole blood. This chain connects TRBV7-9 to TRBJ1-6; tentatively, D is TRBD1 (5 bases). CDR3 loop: CASSLVRFGGSSYNSPLHF. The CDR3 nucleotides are TGTGCCAGCAGCTTAGTCCGGTTTGGGGGGAGCTCCTATAATTCACCCCTCCACTTT. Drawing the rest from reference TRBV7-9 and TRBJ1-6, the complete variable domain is DTGVSQNPRHKITKRGQNVTFRCDPISEHNRLYWYRQTLGQGPEFLTYFQNEAQLEKSRLLSDRFSAERPKGSFSTLEIQRTEQGDSAMYLCASSLVRFGGSSYNSPLHFGNGTRLTVT.